Following are 10 T cell receptor beta chains from one sample sequenced in a study of T cells in Graves' hyperthyroidism and ophthalmopathy. TCR beta CDR3 regions were amplified from RNA transcripts. The HTBI set primed first-round TCR CDR3 RT-PCR. MiXCR, applied by TCRdb to the multiplex PCR reads, yields one record per CDR3 protein. The data hold 500,000 to 600,000 distinct CDR3 sequences, with around 15% observed a single time. The sequencing sample was made of blood. The receptors were sampled from a woman younger than 30 with Graves' hyperthyroidism.

The CDR3 spells CSVAGVTEAFF. The CDR3 bases are TGCAGCGTTGCAGGGGTCACTGAAGCTTTCTTT. This chain links TRBV29-1 with TRBJ1-1, with TRBD1 as a possible D gene (6 bases). The CDR3 totals 11 residues. Germline lookup yields CDR1 SQVTM and CDR2 ANQGSEA. With 4 bases removed from V and 4 bases from J, the gap between germline ends came to 7 bases.

At least ten counts were recorded for this clonotype. The rearrangement links TRBV3-1 to TRBJ2-7, with D possibly matching TRBD2 (5 bases). The CDR3 extends over 14 amino acids. The V end was cut by 1 base, the J end by 2 bases, with 9 bases between. Germline CDR1 LGHDT, CDR2 YNNKEL (reference sequence). In DNA, the CDR3 is TGTGCCAGCAGCCAAGGGACTGTACCCTACGAGCAGTACTTC. This sequence encodes CASSQGTVPYEQYF.

This clonotype was found many times. The chain carries TRBV13 and TRBJ2-7; possible D gene TRBD1, 6 bases. Trimming cost V 3 bases and J 4 bases, with 10 bases left between them. Germline V CDR1 and CDR2: PRHDT, FYEKMQ (reference sequence). The CDR3 loop spans 13 amino acids. CDR3 DNA: TGTGCCAGCAGCTTTCGAGGGGGATACGAGCAGTACTTC. Translation gives CASSFRGGYEQYF.

This chain links TRBV15 with TRBJ2-5, with D possibly being TRBD2 (6 bases). Germline CDR1 is LNHNV and CDR2 is YYDKDF (reference sequence). This CDR3 comprises 14 residues. V lost 3 bases, J lost 5 bases, and 13 bases lay in between. The CDR3 nucleotides read TGTGCCACCAGCAGGAAAAGACGGGGGGAGACCCAGTACTTC. This gives the protein CATSRKRRGETQYF.

The DNA for the CDR3 is TGTGCCAGCAGCGTAGAGGACAATCAGCCCCAGCATTTT. It encodes CASSVEDNQPQHF. This chain links TRBV9 with TRBJ1-5; no clear D gene. This CDR3 is 13 amino acids long. V lost 0 bases and J 3 bases, leaving 4 bases between the germline ends. The V gene's germline CDR1 is SGDLS and CDR2 YYNGEE.

Ten or more counts support this clonotype. The chain links TRBV30 to TRBJ1-2, with 7 bases that match TRBD1. Per germline, CDR1 GTSNPN and CDR2 SVGIG (reference sequence). V shed 4 bases, J shed 4 bases, and the junction held 3 bases outside the gene matches. The CDR3 is 12 residues long. The CDR3 spells CAWMRDSYGYTF. DNA of the CDR3: TGTGCCTGGATGAGGGACAGCTATGGCTACACCTTC.

This chain uses TRBV10-2 with TRBJ2-3; D gene ambiguous. Germline CDR1 reads WSHSY; CDR2 reads SAAADI. The V end was cut by 6 bases, the J end by 0 bases, with 7 bases between. The CDR3 totals 13 residues. The CDR3 DNA is TGCGCCAGCAGGGTTCCCAGCACAGATACGCAGTATTTT. Translated: CASRVPSTDTQYF.

Only a few counts were recorded for this clonotype. The chain uses TRBV6-5 and TRBJ2-6, with 7 bases that match TRBD1. CDR1 MNHEY and CDR2 SVGAGI come from the germline V gene. CDR3 length: 18 amino acids. With 2 bases clipped from V and 2 bases from J, the junction kept 9 bases outside the gene matches. CDR3 DNA: TGTGCCAGCAGTTACGCGTCAGGGGGAACTACTGGGGCCAACGTCCTGACTTTC. Protein sequence: CASSYASGGTTGANVLTF.

This chain connects TRBV6-1 to TRBJ2-1; the D gene is possibly TRBD2 (5 bases). CDR1 is MNHNS, CDR2 SASEGT, per germline. V lost 5 bases to trimming and J lost 1 base, with 12 bases between them. This CDR3 contains 15 residues. CDR3 in amino acids: CASSQVASSYNEQFF. In nucleotides, the CDR3 is TGTGCCAGCAGTCAGGTAGCGTCTTCCTACAATGAGCAGTTCTTC.

The table lists this clonotype with many counts. The chain joins TRBV18 to TRBJ2-7; tentative D call: TRBD1 (5 bases). From germline, CDR1 is KGHSH and CDR2 LQKENI. The V and J ends lost 5 bases and 6 bases respectively, with 14 bases between them. The CDR3 has 13 amino acids. As DNA, the CDR3 is TGTGCCAGCTCAGATCCCAGGGCCCTCGAGCAGTACTTC. As protein: CASSDPRALEQYF.